This T cell receptor beta chain appears in the sequencing data of a study of T cell repertoires in cytomegalovirus infection. On the study more broadly: Well-studied HLA-B-restricted CMV epitopes were used in the study alongside recently identified HLA-C-restricted ones. Indicated by public TCR beta signatures were CMV infection and matching HLA type.

V lost 1 base and J lost 7; bases outside the gene matches: 8. This CDR3 has 14 amino acids. Germline values: CDR1 DFQATT, CDR2 SNEGSKA (reference sequence). TCRdb re-called the reads through MiXCR, storing one row per CDR3 protein. The sample contains roughly 730,000 distinct CDR3 sequences, around a third of which appear only once. As for this clonotype: Its target is unknown.

Study-level points and caveats: CMV carriers having the relevant HLA were flagged by cumulative public TCR beta family frequency.

This receptor was obtained from a human donor in good health (CMV status not recorded). Some clones in this sample may be carry-over from other donors' samples. The specimen was cultured PBMCs, collected from culture after CMV antigen stimulation. The rearrangement uses TRBV20-1 and TRBJ1-1; TRBD1 matches at 8 bases. In DNA, the CDR3 is TGCAGTGCTAGAGGGCAGGGGGCGCCTGGTGAAGCTTTCTTT. This translates into CSARGQGAPGEAFF.